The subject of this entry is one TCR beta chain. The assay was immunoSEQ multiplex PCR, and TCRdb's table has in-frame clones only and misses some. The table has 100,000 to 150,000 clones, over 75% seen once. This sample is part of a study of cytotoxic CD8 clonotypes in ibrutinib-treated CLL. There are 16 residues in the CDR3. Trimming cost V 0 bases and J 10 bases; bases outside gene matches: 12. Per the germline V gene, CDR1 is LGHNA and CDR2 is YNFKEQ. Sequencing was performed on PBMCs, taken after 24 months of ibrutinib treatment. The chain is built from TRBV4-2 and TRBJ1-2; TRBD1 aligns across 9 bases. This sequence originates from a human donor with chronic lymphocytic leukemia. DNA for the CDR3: TGTGCCAGCAGCCAAGACGGGACAGGGAACCCAAGGGTCTACACCTTC. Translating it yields CASSQDGTGNPRVYTF.